The source of this T cell receptor beta chain is a study of T cells expressing NK-cell markers. TCRdb re-called the 5' RACE reads; every CDR3 protein appears as one record, without DNA. This repertoire comprises about 380,000 distinct CDR3 sequences; its ten largest clones make up 5% to 5.5%. Study-level points and caveats: Whether expanded NKG2C-expressing T cell clones recognize HCMV is unknown. These clonotypes additionally ranked first within the CD3+CD56-NKG2C+ fraction of a few donors.

Germline CDR1 LGHDT, CDR2 YNNKEL (reference sequence). The CDR3 loop spans 18 amino acids. As regards this clonotype: Its antigen is unknown.

This receptor was identified in a man aged 18-69 years in good health. This chain joins TRBV3-1 and TRBJ2-4; TCRdb outputs TRBD2, but without DNA this stays unchecked. Sequenced sample: blood T cells: a sorted CD56 or NKG2C T cell subset, CD4+ or CD8+ T cells, or bulk PBMC T cells (not recorded which). The CDR3 is CASSQETSGGLAKNIQYF.